Below, one T cell receptor (beta chain) is given with its context. This clonotype has more than one count but fewer than ten. It has no known antigen specificity. No much larger clone exists at a distance of one base, and base qualities are not known. The data were obtained in a study of T-cell memory formation after mild COVID-19 (dated by TCRdb to the early 2020s). The study in broad terms: Most TCR sequence clusters were specific to one of the two donors. In a couple of donors, T-cell clones that expanded and contracted after mild COVID-19 were tracked by sequencing TCRalpha and TCRbeta repertoires over time. The cohort was made up of two young adult volunteers, one female and one male, who were previously healthy.

Results and caveats for the whole study, not just this receptor: Clones contracting from day 15 to 85 had balanced CD4/CD8 phenotypes, while a second wave expanding from day 15 to 37 was biased towards CD4+. Some responding clones were detected in pre-infection memory, which suggested that pre-existing cross-reactive memory T cells had joined the SARS-CoV-2 response. Only a couple of mild cases were covered by the study, and larger cohorts that include severe cases with pre-infection samples were considered necessary. Contracting CD4+ clones were located mainly in the CM and EM memory subsets, whereas CD8+ clones were found to be enriched in EMRA. SARS-CoV-2 specificity of the second-wave clones peaking on day 37 was not confirmed.

Sequencing was carried out with an Illumina NovaSeq 6000. TCRalpha and TCRbeta cDNA libraries were built by 5'RACE with constant-segment primers, adding sample barcodes and unique molecular identifiers. Trizol reagent was used to extract RNA from every sample. Libraries were amplified in two PCR steps, with a second sample barcode and Illumina TruSeq adapters added in the second step. Sequencing of the libraries was done on an Illumina NovaSeq, producing 2 x 150 bp paired-end reads. The study's own analysis went as follows. Demultiplexing of reads and collapsing into UMI-guided consensus sequences were performed with migec v1.2.7. With mixcr v2.1.11, UMI consensuses were aligned to TRA and TRB V and J templates and assembled into clonotypes. Expanded or contracted clonotypes were those called significant by both edgeR and NoisET, with noise models trained on biological replicates. For edgeR calls, the thresholds were a false discovery rate-adjusted p below 0.01 and a log2 fold-change of 1. As an exploratory analysis of dynamics, PCA with hierarchical clustering was applied to max-normalized trajectories of the 1000 most abundant clonotypes. The CD4 or CD8 phenotype of responding clones was assigned using the separately sequenced CD4+ and CD8+ repertoires. TCRdb applied fastp at Q25 and MiXCR to the public reads, then kept only in-frame beta chains. Each CDR3 protein gets just one entry, which takes the most common genes and DNA from the rows behind it. TCRdb, rather than the study authors, made the V and J calls. The sample data list 90,000 to 120,000 distinct CDR3 sequences, and around 17% of these were observed just once. Of the sample, over 4.5% falls within the top ten clones.

Trimming costs V 2 bases and J 4 bases, and their ends lie 15 bases apart. Counted from cysteine to phenylalanine, this CDR3 has 16 amino acids. Only the CDR3 DNA is retained, 48 bases long and in frame from the first base. The germline V gene provides CDR1 SGHTA and CDR2 FQGNSA. Ficoll-Paque density gradient centrifugation was the method used to isolate PBMCs. The specimen sequenced was PBMCs or a T cell subset sorted from them (not recorded which). This sequence originates from a young man who had mild COVID-19 (a few samples of this study predate the infection). The sample titles of this study are shuffled in the database, so cell type and time point are left out; the donor was told from shared clones. The V and J segments used are TRBV7-2 and TRBJ1-3, with the D gene too uncertain to name. The CDR3 amino acid sequence is: CASSLTSRVGGNTIYF. The base sequence is TGTGCCAGCAGCTTAACAAGTCGAGTGGGAGGAAACACCATATATTTT.